This TCR beta chain was recovered during a study of cytomegalovirus exposure and HLA in healthy donors. Study results and caveats: The study carried out a later analysis of TCR beta sequences. It associated approximately 17,000 of them with specific HLA alleles at a false discovery rate of 0.05.

V was pared by 5 bases and J by 3 bases, with 10 bases of the junction left unmatched. CDR3 length: 16 residues. Germline CDR1 is LNHDA and CDR2 is SQIVND (reference sequence). To note about this clone: Its specificity is not known.

A multiplex PCR was run with 60 Vbeta primers and 13 Jbeta primers. Clones were sequenced by immunoSEQ multiplex PCR, and TCRdb holds only the in-frame ones, with some missing. The table has roughly 200,000 clones, approximately 85% seen once. The sample was PBMCs. This TCR derives from a woman aged 50 to 60 in good health and CMV-seronegative. This chain uses TRBV19 with TRBJ2-1, with 7 positions matching TRBD2. The CDR3 coding sequence is TGTGCCAGTAGTGGGTTCGCGGGAGATTTCTACAATGAGCAGTTCTTC. As protein: CASSGFAGDFYNEQFF.